This T cell receptor (beta chain) comes out of a study of Graves' ophthalmopathy and Graves' hyperthyroidism. Enrollment excluded any patients with other autoimmune diseases, uncontrolled infections, pregnancy or lactation. RNA transcripts were the template, and TCR beta CDR3 regions were amplified from them. Scientists carried out first-round RT-PCR using HTBI primers and then a second-round multiplex PCR. From the multiplex PCR reads, TCRdb called clonotypes with MiXCR, one entry per CDR3 protein. This table holds hundreds of thousands of distinct CDR3 sequences, over 40% found once. Findings of the study overall: Blood also carried most expanded thyroid clonotypes exceeding 0.001 frequency.

Note on this clonotype: As yet, its antigen is unknown.

The V and J ends lost 1 base and 2 bases, in that order; junction bases with no gene match: 5. The CDR3 consists of 15 residues. The germline CDR1 and CDR2 sequences are SNHLY and FYNNEI. The origin of this receptor is an adult man with Graves' ophthalmopathy. Material for sequencing was peripheral blood. The chain is built from TRBV2 and TRBJ2-7, with TRBD1 identical over 7 bases. The chain's CDR3 is CASSEGDRVTYEQYF. The CDR3 coding sequence is TGTGCCAGCAGTGAAGGAGACAGGGTAACCTACGAGCAGTACTTC.